Below, 25 T cell receptor beta chains from the same sample are listed, as sequenced in a study of cytomegalovirus exposure and HLA in healthy donors. Amplification used 60 Vbeta primers and 13 Jbeta primers. Measured with immunoSEQ multiplex PCR; TCRdb has only the in-frame clones, and not every one. The sample includes about 180,000 clones, just under 80% seen only once; the top ten take around 1.9%. Sequenced input: PBMCs. These receptors were collected from a woman aged 25 to 39 in good health and CMV-seronegative.

The chain has TRBV18 and TRBJ2-7; 7 nucleotides line up with TRBD1. With 6 bases clipped from V and 7 bases from J, the junction kept 12 bases outside the gene matches. The CDR3 consists of 14 residues. Germline V CDR1 and CDR2: KGHSH, LQKENI. CDR3 residues: CASSRPGQIPEQYF. CDR3 bases: TGTGCCAGCTCCCGGCCGGGACAGATACCGGAGCAGTACTTC.

V usage is TRBV30 and J usage is TRBJ2-2; D is uncertain. The CDR3 is 13 amino acids. Trimming took off 0 bases at V and 5 bases at J, with 7 bases between the two ends. Germline-derived CDR1 and CDR2 are GTSNPN and SVGIG (reference sequence). CDR3 region: CAWSVLATGELFF. The CDR3, as DNA: TGTGCCTGGAGTGTACTTGCTACCGGGGAGCTGTTTTTT.

The rearrangement joins TRBV6-1 to TRBJ2-2, with 12 bases identical to TRBD2. CDR3 length: 15 amino acids. V was pared by 6 bases and J by 9 bases, with 8 bases of the junction left unmatched. Germline V gene data show CDR1 as MNHNS and CDR2 as SASEGT. CDR3 sequence: CASSPLAGGLRELFF. As DNA, the CDR3 is TGTGCCAGCAGCCCCCTAGCGGGGGGGCTCCGGGAGCTGTTTTTT.

V is TRBV7-2 and J is TRBJ2-3, with 7 bases aligning to TRBD1. In germline, CDR1 is SGHTA, CDR2 FQGNSA. This CDR3 contains 13 residues. Trimming took 8 bases from V and 2 from J; bases not matched to a gene: 4. The CDR3 reads CASLQGYTDTQYF. CDR3 DNA: TGTGCCAGCTTACAGGGGTACACAGATACGCAGTATTTT.

The V and J genes are TRBV29-1 and TRBJ1-4; D gene ambiguous. This CDR3 is built from 12 residues. CDR1 is SQVTM, CDR2 ANQGSEA, per germline. The germline V and J ends were trimmed by 4 bases and 2 bases, with 5 bases remaining between them. The CDR3 here is CSVGLTNEKLFF. In nucleotides, the CDR3 is TGCAGCGTTGGGCTCACTAATGAAAAACTGTTTTTT.

J is TRBJ2-3 and V is TRBV5-1; 8 nucleotides align to TRBD2. The germline CDR1 and CDR2 sequences are SGHRS and YFSETQ. The V and J ends lost 2 bases and 1 base, in that order; junction bases with no gene match: 0. There are 14 residues in the CDR3. The CDR3 protein is CASSFSGGTDTQYF. The CDR3 region has the DNA TGCGCCAGCAGCTTTAGCGGGGGCACAGATACGCAGTATTTT.

In its sample, this clone was seen once. Other nucleotide sequences in the sample specify the same CDR3. The V gene is TRBV2, the J gene TRBJ1-1; D unresolved. This CDR3 has 14 residues. V lost 0 bases, J lost 5 bases, and 10 bases lay in between. Germline V gene sequence: CDR1 SNHLY, CDR2 FYNNEI. The CDR3 bases are TGTGCCAGCAGTGAAGCGCTTCGAGGAACTGAAGCTTTCTTT. This translates into CASSEALRGTEAFF.

The V gene is TRBV5-6, the J gene TRBJ1-2, with a possible D match to TRBD1 (5 bases). V lost 3 bases and J 8 bases, leaving 17 bases between the germline ends. Germline V gene lookup returns CDR1 SGHDT and CDR2 YYEEEE. The CDR3 has 14 residues. Here the CDR3 reads CASSSGLSSEGYTF. As DNA, the CDR3 is TGTGCCAGCAGCTCAGGGCTATCCTCGGAGGGCTACACCTTC.

The chain joins TRBV2 to TRBJ2-6, with 15 bases fitting TRBD2. V lost 6 bases to trimming and J lost 4 bases; unmatched junction nucleotides: 7. The CDR3 is 18 residues long. CDR1 is SNHLY and CDR2 is FYNNEI in the germline V gene. Here the CDR3 DNA reads TGTGCCAGCAGGCCCGGGACTAGCGGGGGGCGAGGGGCCAACGTCCTGACTTTC. Protein: CASRPGTSGGRGANVLTF.

The chain carries TRBV9 and TRBJ2-2, with D perhaps matching TRBD1 (6 bases). From germline, CDR1 is SGDLS and CDR2 YYNGEE. V lost 6 bases and J 0 bases, leaving 12 bases between the germline ends. This CDR3 comprises 15 residues. The CDR3 sequence is CASKDSTSNTGELFF. The CDR3 coding sequence is TGTGCCAGCAAGGACAGTACATCGAACACCGGGGAGCTGTTTTTT.

The genes are TRBV18 and TRBJ1-1, with D unresolved. Germline CDR1 is KGHSH and CDR2 is LQKENI. The V end was cut by 0 bases, the J end by 1 base, with 9 bases between. The CDR3 contains 15 residues. For the CDR3, the DNA is TGTGCCAGCTCACCACCGAGCAGGCGGAACACTGAAGCTTTCTTT. Its protein is CASSPPSRRNTEAFF.

This clone has just one count. This CDR3 reads CASISDRAERNIQYF. DNA for the CDR3: TGTGCCAGCATTTCCGACAGGGCCGAAAGGAACATTCAGTACTTC. The chain combines TRBV6-1 with TRBJ2-4; TRBD1 aligns across 7 bases. CDR3 size: 15 residues. V lost 7 bases to trimming and J lost 7 bases; unmatched junction nucleotides: 13. The germline V gene encodes CDR1 MNHNS and CDR2 SASEGT.

The chain carries TRBV7-9 and TRBJ1-2; a weak D match, TRBD1 (6 bases). The length of the CDR3 is 15 residues. V lost 6 bases and J lost 7, with 21 bases in between. Germline CDR1 SEHNR, CDR2 FQNEAQ (reference sequence). CDR3 sequence (DNA): TGTGCCAGCAGTCGTACAGGGTTCGTCTTTAGTGGCTACACCTTC. It codes for CASSRTGFVFSGYTF.

The rearrangement joins TRBV27 to TRBJ2-7; D is unclear. V was shortened by 5 bases and J by 2 bases, with 13 bases between the two germline ends. Germline loops: CDR1 MNHEY, CDR2 SMNVEV (reference sequence). This CDR3 has 14 amino acids. The CDR3 region has the DNA TGTGCCAGCAGTCCAACTACTCCACCCTACGAGCAGTACTTC. Encoded protein: CASSPTTPPYEQYF.

The genes are TRBV5-1 and TRBJ2-7; possibly TRBD1 for D (6 bases). V gave up 4 bases and J gave up 3 bases, with 8 bases separating them. The CDR3 extends over 12 amino acids. In germline, CDR1 is SGHRS, CDR2 YFSETQ. CDR3 loop: CASSETGYEQYF. The CDR3 region has the DNA TGCGCCAGCAGCGAGACAGGCTACGAGCAGTACTTC.

This clone was picked up one time. The chain couples TRBV18 to TRBJ2-7, with D possibly matching TRBD2 (7 bases). V was shortened by 3 bases and J by 5 bases, with 14 bases between the two germline ends. Germline lookup yields CDR1 KGHSH and CDR2 LQKENI. This CDR3 region has 14 residues. The CDR3 coding sequence is TGTGCCAGCTCACCGAAGGGGGGGTCCAACGAGCAGTACTTC. It is translated as CASSPKGGSNEQYF.

The chain carries TRBV30 and TRBJ1-2, with D possibly being TRBD1 (5 bases). CDR3 size: 14 residues. V lost 4 bases, J lost 2 bases, and 14 bases lay in between. Germline-derived CDR1 and CDR2 are GTSNPN and SVGIG (reference sequence). The CDR3 DNA sequence: TGTGCCTGGACCTTGGGGTGGGGCAACTATGGCTACACCTTC. Residues: CAWTLGWGNYGYTF.

The chain recombines TRBV30 with TRBJ2-2; 9 bases line up with TRBD2. Germline V gene lookup returns CDR1 GTSNPN and CDR2 SVGIG (reference sequence). V lost 4 bases, J lost 3 bases, and 9 bases stayed unmatched. This CDR3 is 16 amino acids long. As DNA, the CDR3 is TGTGCCTGGATAGGGGCGGGGGGGCGATACACCGGGGAGCTGTTTTTT. It specifies CAWIGAGGRYTGELFF.

This sequence joins TRBV11-2 and TRBJ1-6; 7 bases are a match to TRBD1. Germline CDR1 SGHAT, CDR2 FQNNGV. J lost 7 bases, V lost 6 bases, and 12 bases had no gene match. This CDR3 is built from 16 residues. The DNA for the CDR3 is TGTGCCAGCAGACGTTTGGGACAGCCGTTGAATTCACCCCTCCACTTT. Encoded protein: CASRRLGQPLNSPLHF.

The J gene is TRBJ2-3, the V gene TRBV5-7, with TRBD2 matching over 10 bases. TRBV5-7 is an open reading frame whose function is uncertain. V dropped 6 bases and J dropped 5; count of bases not matched to a gene: 12. This CDR3 has 16 residues. The CDR3 DNA reads TGTGCCAGCACCCTACTAGCGGGGAGGGCCGGAGATACGCAGTATTTT. This codes for CASTLLAGRAGDTQYF.

In its sample, this clone was seen once. The V and J genes are TRBV5-3 and TRBJ2-6; tentative D call: TRBD2 (6 bases). TRBV5-3 is an open reading frame, and its role is uncertain. The V gene lost 7 bases and the J gene lost 0 bases, with 17 bases spanning the gap. CDR3 size: 17 residues. The CDR3 region is CARPHPRGGSGANVLTF. The CDR3 region has the DNA TGTGCCAGACCACACCCACGGGGAGGCTCTGGGGCCAACGTCCTGACTTTC.

The chain links TRBV29-1 to TRBJ1-1; 7 bases agree with TRBD1. The CDR3 is 14 residues long. The V gene end was trimmed by 1 base and the J gene end by 4 bases; junction bases not matched to a gene: 6. Germline CDR1 SQVTM, CDR2 ANQGSEA. The CDR3 here is CSVEAAAGGTEAFF. CDR3 bases: TGCAGCGTTGAAGCGGCCGCAGGGGGCACTGAAGCTTTCTTT.

The chain combines TRBV5-8 with TRBJ1-6, with D perhaps TRBD1 (6 bases). This CDR3 has 15 amino acids. Per germline, CDR1 SGHTS and CDR2 YDEGEE. The germline V and J ends were trimmed by 1 base and 7 bases, with 12 bases remaining between them. CDR3 loop: CASSLLGRGNSPLHF. CDR3 bases: TGTGCCAGCAGCTTGCTAGGCAGGGGCAATTCACCCCTCCACTTT.

This clone is a singleton in its sample. The rearrangement joins TRBV2 to TRBJ2-3; 9 bases map to TRBD1. Germline values: CDR1 SNHLY, CDR2 FYNNEI. This CDR3 region has 16 residues. V lost 6 bases, J lost 2 bases, and 9 bases stayed unmatched. The CDR3, as DNA: TGTGCCAGCAGCACGACAGGACAGGGGATCACAGATACGCAGTATTTT. Its translation: CASSTTGQGITDTQYF.

This clone was detected only a few times. The gene calls are TRBV10-2 and TRBJ2-1; 9 nucleotides match TRBD1. Germline V CDR1 and CDR2: WSHSY, SAAADI. This CDR3 region has 16 residues. V dropped 5 bases and J dropped 3; count of bases not matched to a gene: 8. DNA of the CDR3: TGCGCCAGCAGTAACTTAGGGACAGGGTTCTACAATGAGCAGTTCTTC. Translation: CASSNLGTGFYNEQFF.